This T cell receptor (beta chain) stems from a study of cytomegalovirus exposure and HLA in healthy donors (dated by TCRdb to the late 2010s). Concerning the study at large: An earlier analysis of around 600 of the donors reported 250 to 300 Gb of sequence data and some 100 million unique TCR beta sequences from 150 million to 200 million T cells. An early release that covered more than 550 HLA-typed donors contained around 300 gigabases of sequencing data and 85 million to 100 million unique TCR sequences. Among the roughly 400 genotyped donors, approximately 77% belonged to the genetic ancestry cluster associated with self-reported Caucasian donors. The study aimed to test whether signatures of past pathogen exposure could be identified by cataloging public T cell receptors. The T cell repertoires of several hundred subjects were profiled by immunosequencing and related to cytomegalovirus serostatus. Along with the approximately 700-subject first cohort, a separate validation cohort of some 130 different subjects was used. The study combined high-throughput TCR immunosequencing, statistical association of individual TCRs with disease status, and machine learning to predict cytomegalovirus infection status. A later analysis re-examined previously published TCR beta repertoires from more than 600 donors and added high-resolution HLA genotyping to investigate patterns of TCR occurrence. Rather than drawing on any new phenotypic data, the later analysis identified candidate immune exposures from TCR beta sequences and the way those sequences occurred across donors. To decide whether each TCR beta V gene segment behaved as functional or pseudogenic, an earlier analysis of approximately 600 of the donors relied on high-throughput TCR beta sequencing. Alongside the repertoire data, information on donor age, sex, ethnicity and CMV serostatus was compiled. A later genetic analysis used genome-wide SNP genotypes for about 60% of the roughly 700 donors, treating that subset as a discovery cohort. Every repertoire in the discovery cohort had been generated on one and the same sequencing platform. Class I and class II HLA loci were covered by the typing at four-digit resolution. The number of donors typed differed by locus, with 629-630 for A, B, C, DRB1 and DQB1, roughly 520 for DQA1, 600 to 610 for DPA1, and around 430 for DPB1. Because of strong linkage in the cohort, four to six DR-DQ haplotypes were treated as single units for association and clustering. On average, roughly 250,000 unique TCR beta nucleotide sequences were sequenced per donor among about 400 genotyped donors of the cohort, with about 17% of those sequences being non-productive. Overall study results and their limits: A further reported finding was that TCR beta sequences accurately predicted the HLA-A and HLA-B alleles for most subjects in the first cohort. A group of highly shared sequence variants was considered likely to be a technical artifact of the sequencing pipeline. The authors suggested that the approach could potentially be generalized to other disease states and immunological phenotypes. Some IMGT-functional V segments, including TRBV6-2 and TRBV6-3, could not be distinguished by the 87-base-pair reads and were therefore excluded. A later analysis found that most CMV-associated TCR beta chains appeared HLA-restricted, with HLA associations seemingly driven largely by CMV exposure. Because some donors lacked HLA typing at each locus, the association tests relied only on the typed subset. In a later analysis, TCR association rates were found to vary across HLA loci, with the most associated TCRs seen for DRB1 alleles and the fewest for HLA-C alleles. A later analysis found that HLA-associated TCR beta chains were more clonally expanded and had lower generation probabilities than equally common non-associated chains. Three of the identified cytomegalovirus-associated TCR beta chains were confirmed in vitro to be specific for cytomegalovirus antigens. Seventeen rarely observed V segments, including chromosome 9 orphons, were excluded from the earlier analysis of several hundred of the donors because counts were too low. In both the original and validation cohorts, the classifier was reported to diagnose cytomegalovirus status with high specificity and sensitivity. Presence/absence analyses assumed roughly uniform sequencing depth across donors, an assumption that may not hold. CMV serostatus was the only immune exposure information available for the cohort. V-gene and J-gene trimming of TCR beta chains was associated with a missense DCLRE1C variant in a later genetic analysis, and the association was replicated in an independent cohort. When HLA alleles, especially DR and DQ, strongly co-occurred, TCR associations were difficult to assign to individual alleles. In the study, some 160 TCR beta chains were listed as associated with cytomegalovirus. Across donors, most TCR sequences were observed very rarely, whereas some public TCRs were present in many individuals. A later analysis associated some 17,000 TCR beta sequences with specific HLA alleles at a false discovery rate of 0.05. In an earlier analysis of approximately 590 of the donors, most TCR beta V segments were observed in productive rearrangements about 90% or about 30% of the time, broadly matching IMGT annotations. According to a later genetic analysis, donors in an Asian-associated ancestry cluster had fewer N-insertions in productive TCRs than the approximately 670-donor mean. According to a later analysis, parvovirus B19, influenza, CMV and Epstein-Barr virus appeared linked to several top co-occurrence clusters. Linkage disequilibrium might explain the correlated functional status among segregating V segments, but an unknown experimental factor could not be excluded. Only TCR beta chains were sequenced in this cohort, and the absence of alpha or paired-chain data limited detectable features.

To prepare the library, the immunoSEQ multiplex PCR assay was applied. The multiplex PCR relied on a mix of 60 forward primers for TCR Vbeta segments and 13 reverse primers for TCR Jbeta segments. Amplification of the CDR3 region of rearranged TCR beta genes was performed with a multiplex PCR assay on genomic DNA. The amplified TCR beta libraries were sequenced on the Illumina HiSeq System as 87-base-pair reads. The authors' pipeline ran thus. A later analysis tallied 70 million to 100 million unique TCR beta chains across the 700 or so repertoires, and approximately 11 million of those chains were shared by two or more donors. A nearest-neighbor algorithm error-corrected the raw reads and collapsed the reads into unique sequences, merging closely related sequences to remove PCR and sequencing errors. V, D and J gene segments were assigned by aligning CDR3 sequences to IMGT reference sequences. For a sequence to be retained, a match of at least six nucleotides was required to both a V gene segment and a J gene segment. A rearrangement counted as productive if the CDR3 had no stop codons and remained in frame with V and J, and every other rearrangement counted as non-productive. CDR3 was defined according to IMGT convention as the region running from the second conserved V-encoded cysteine to the conserved J-encoded phenylalanine. The earlier analysis of 500 to 750 of the donors excluded any sequence lacking an unambiguous match to a single V gene segment. An earlier analysis of fewer than 650 of the donors classified V segments as functional when productive rearrangements were above 56.7% and as segregating when the standard deviation between donors was above 5%. A statistical classification framework was developed to diagnose cytomegalovirus status using the catalog of TCR beta chain sequences. In a later analysis, V and J genes were assigned by comparing TCR nucleotide sequences against IMGT/GENE-DB human TR gene sequences. A later analysis assigned CDR3 sequences and most-parsimonious VDJ recombination scenarios with the TCRdist pipeline. In a later analysis, every TCR beta chain was defined by the combination of its CDR3 amino acid sequence and its V-gene family, and reads without a unique V-gene family were dropped. In a later analysis, nearly 600 highly shared, low-generation-probability nucleotide sequences were removed to address suspected cross-contamination and a sequencing artifact. A later analysis calculated a clonal expansion index for each public chain from normalized within-repertoire ranks of inferred template counts. Generation probabilities in a later analysis came from a VDJ recombination model fitted to out-of-frame rearrangements, and those results were checked against IGoR. Hypergeometric tests were used in a later analysis to score TCR-TCR, TCR-HLA and TCR-CMV co-occurrence, with a repertoire-size bias correction applied to the TCR pairs. False discovery rates were estimated in a later analysis by permuting HLA or CMV assignments 20 times. In a later analysis, co-occurring TCRs were grouped with DBSCAN, and TCRdist sequence similarity was added when clustering was performed within HLA-allele-positive subsets. For co-occurrence clustering, repertoires with fewer than 30,000 or more than 120,000 public chains were excluded, along with five or six repertoires with anomalous nucleotide sharing. Imported from immuneACCESS, the table was reduced by TCRdb to in-frame sequences with V and J called. These copies leave out some clones; in studies compared against another copy, an unresolved V gene accounts for under half, and the cause of the remainder is not known. V, J and clone size are those of that table, while D and trimming were read from the DNA. The table for this sample lists some 190,000 clones; around 87% of them were counted only once. The ten top clones hold 1.3% of the sample.

V gives up 4 bases and J gives up 2 bases, and the segment between their germline ends measures 21 bases. Looking up the germline V gene (reference sequence) yields CDR1 LNHDA and CDR2 SQIVND. From cysteine to phenylalanine, the CDR3 is 17 amino acids long. This entry keeps only the CDR3 DNA: 51 bases, framed from base 1. The cohort consisted of some 670 healthy bone marrow donors. At the time of sampling, all cohort members were nominally healthy, though unrecorded immune exposures were likely present. The donor tested CMV seronegative, placing the donor among the roughly 400 seronegative members of the cohort. A peripheral blood sample was provided by each donor, and peripheral blood mononuclear cells were used for TCR beta sequencing. Genomic DNA extraction from the blood cell samples was performed with the Qiagen DNeasy Blood Extraction Kit. As for this clone: Its antigen is still unknown. No base qualities exist here, and no much larger clone lies one base off it.

The sequencing sample was made of PBMCs. The rearrangement combines TRBV19 with TRBJ2-7; the D gene is perhaps TRBD1, from 6 matching bases. The sequence was obtained from a man younger than 40 in good health and CMV-seronegative. In nucleotides, the sequence is TGTGCCAGTAGTACCGCCACAGGACAGTTTGCCCCCTACGAGCAGTACTTC. This sequence encodes CASSTATGQFAPYEQYF.